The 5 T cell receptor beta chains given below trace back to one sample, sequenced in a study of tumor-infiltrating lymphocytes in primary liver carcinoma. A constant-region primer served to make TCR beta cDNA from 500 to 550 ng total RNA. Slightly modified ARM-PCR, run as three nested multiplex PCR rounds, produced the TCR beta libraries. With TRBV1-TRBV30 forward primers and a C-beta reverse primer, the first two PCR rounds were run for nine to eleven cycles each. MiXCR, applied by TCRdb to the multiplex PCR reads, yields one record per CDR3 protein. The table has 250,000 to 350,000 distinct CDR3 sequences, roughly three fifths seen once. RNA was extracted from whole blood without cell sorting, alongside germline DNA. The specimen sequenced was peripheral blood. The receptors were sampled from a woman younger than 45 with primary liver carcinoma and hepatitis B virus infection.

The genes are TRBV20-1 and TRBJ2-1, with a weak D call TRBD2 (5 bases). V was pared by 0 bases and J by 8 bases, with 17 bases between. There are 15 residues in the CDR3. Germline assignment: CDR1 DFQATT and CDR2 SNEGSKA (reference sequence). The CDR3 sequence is CSARDRVGVFHEQFF. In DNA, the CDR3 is TGCAGTGCTAGAGATCGGGTGGGAGTCTTCCATGAGCAGTTCTTC.

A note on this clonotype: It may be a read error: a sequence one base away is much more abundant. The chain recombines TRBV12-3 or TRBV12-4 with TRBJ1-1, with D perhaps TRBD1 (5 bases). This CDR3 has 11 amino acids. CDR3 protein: CATSQGTEAFF. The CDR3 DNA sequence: TGTGCCACCAGTCAGGGTACTGAAGCTTTCTTT.

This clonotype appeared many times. CDR3 in amino acids: CSVEDGSAGGGYTF. In DNA, the CDR3 is TGCAGCGTTGAAGATGGTTCGGCAGGGGGAGGCTACACCTTC. The chain links TRBV29-1 to TRBJ1-2, with 7 bases lining up with TRBD1. This CDR3 contains 14 residues. CDR1 is SQVTM and CDR2 is ANQGSEA in the germline V gene. The J segment lost 8 bases and the V segment lost 0 bases, leaving 9 bases of the junction unmatched.

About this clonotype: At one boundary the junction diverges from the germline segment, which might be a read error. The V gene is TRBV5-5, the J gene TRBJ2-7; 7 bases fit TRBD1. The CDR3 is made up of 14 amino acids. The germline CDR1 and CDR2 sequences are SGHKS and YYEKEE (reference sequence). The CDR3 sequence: CASSLGQGAYKQYF. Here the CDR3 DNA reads TGTGCCAGCAGCTTGGGACAGGGAGCCTACAAGCAGTACTTC.

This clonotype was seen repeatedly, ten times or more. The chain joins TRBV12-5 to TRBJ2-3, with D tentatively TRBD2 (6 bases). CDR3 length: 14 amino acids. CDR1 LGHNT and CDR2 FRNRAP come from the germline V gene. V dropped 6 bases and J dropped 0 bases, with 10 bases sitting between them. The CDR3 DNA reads TGTGCTAGTGGGCTGAGCGGGAGCACAGATACGCAGTATTTT. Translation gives CASGLSGSTDTQYF.